This T cell receptor (beta chain) was sequenced in a study of T-cell memory formation after mild COVID-19 (dated by TCRdb to the early 2020s). In terms of the full investigation: TCR sequence clusters from the two donors were found to be largely donor specific. Longitudinal TCRalpha and TCRbeta repertoire sequencing tracked T-cell clones expanding and contracting after mild COVID-19 in two donors. Two young, previously healthy adult volunteers made up the cohort, one male and one female. Study-wide conclusions, independent of this receptor: Some responding clones were detected in pre-infection memory, which suggested that pre-existing cross-reactive memory T cells had joined the SARS-CoV-2 response. Contracting CD4+ clones appeared mostly in the CM and EM memory subsets, whereas CD8+ clones were enriched in EMRA. From day 15 to 85, contracting clones showed balanced CD4/CD8 phenotypes, whereas a second wave of clones that expanded from day 15 to 37 leaned towards CD4+. SARS-CoV-2 specificity was not confirmed for the second-wave clones peaking on day 37. The study covered only two mild cases, and larger cohorts including severe cases with pre-infection samples were considered necessary.

TCRdb names Illumina NovaSeq 6000 as the instrument used. TCRalpha and TCRbeta cDNA libraries were constructed by 5'RACE with constant-segment primers, with sample barcodes and unique molecular identifiers being introduced. Trizol reagent was used to extract RNA from every sample. Library amplification was performed in two PCR steps, and a second sample barcode and Illumina TruSeq adapters were introduced in the second step. Sequencing of the libraries was done on an Illumina NovaSeq, producing 2 x 150 bp paired-end reads. For the original study's pipeline: With migec v1.2.7, reads were demultiplexed and then collapsed into UMI-guided consensus sequences. Using mixcr v2.1.11, UMI consensuses were aligned to TRA and TRB V and J templates and then assembled into clonotypes. A clonotype was counted as expanded or contracted only if both edgeR and NoisET called the change significant, with noise models trained on biological replicates. For edgeR calls, the cutoffs were a false discovery rate-adjusted p below 0.01 and a log2 fold-change threshold of 1. As an exploratory analysis of dynamics, max-normalized trajectories of the 1000 most abundant clonotypes were examined with PCA combined with hierarchical clustering. Each responding clone was given a CD4 or CD8 phenotype based on the CD4+ and CD8+ repertoires, which had been sequenced separately. Through fastp at Q25 and MiXCR, TCRdb rebuilt clones from the public reads, retaining in-frame beta chains. Rows merge per CDR3 protein into single entries with the most common DNA and genes. TCRdb's processing, not the study's, gives the V and J calls here. The sample yields under 450,000 distinct CDR3 sequences; more than 20% were counted once. The ten largest clones add up to about 12% of the sample.

The sample holds many counts of this clonotype. Its antigen is currently not known. Base qualities are missing; no much larger clone stands one base away. Ficoll-Paque density gradient centrifugation was used to isolate PBMCs. V is reduced by 5 bases and J by 1 base, leaving a spacing of 13 bases between them. CDR1 and CDR2, per the germline V gene (reference sequence), are LNHNV and YYDKDF. From cysteine to phenylalanine, the CDR3 is 15 amino acids long. The retained sequence is limited to the CDR3, 45 bases, with the frame set at the first base. Source material: PBMCs or a T cell subset sorted from them (not recorded which). The sequence was obtained from an adult woman who had mild COVID-19 (a few samples of this study predate the infection). The sample titles of this study are shuffled in the database, so cell type and time point are left out; the donor was told from shared clones. The chain is encoded by TRBV15 joined to TRBJ2-3, with a weak D call of TRBD2 (6 bases match). The DNA sequence follows: TGTGCCACCAGCGCTCGAGCGGGTGGCACAGATACGCAGTATTTT. This yields the protein CATSARAGGTDTQYF.